Below are 32 T cell receptor beta chains sequenced from a single sample in a study of T cells in Graves' hyperthyroidism and ophthalmopathy. Amplified TCR beta CDR3 regions came from RNA transcripts. Using the HTBI primer set, a first-round RT-PCR was run on the TCR CDR3. TCRdb reprocessed the multiplex PCR reads via MiXCR and lists one record per CDR3 protein. The sample shows more than 350,000 distinct CDR3 sequences, around 15% of them seen only once. Input material: blood. These receptors were collected from an older woman with Graves' ophthalmopathy.

The sample holds many counts of this clonotype. The V gene is TRBV11-1, the J gene TRBJ2-5, with D unclear. V was pared by 6 bases and J by 5 bases, with 19 bases between. The CDR3 is 15 residues long. The germline V gene encodes CDR1 SGHAT and CDR2 FQDESV (reference sequence). Here the CDR3 DNA reads TGTGCCAGCAGACAACTGAGCCTTCCTGAGGAGACCCAGTACTTC. Protein sequence: CASRQLSLPEETQYF.

This clonotype was found many times. CDR3 sequence reads: CASSPLDGPTEQFF. CDR3 sequence (DNA): TGTGCCAGCAGCCCCCTGGACGGCCCGACGGAGCAGTTCTTC. This chain links TRBV7-6 with TRBJ2-1; D is unclear. The germline V gene has CDR1 SGHVS and CDR2 FNYEAQ. The CDR3 consists of 14 residues. Trimming took off 5 bases at V and 10 bases at J, with 18 bases between the two ends.

This clonotype was counted a few times. This sequence joins TRBV12-3 or TRBV12-4 and TRBJ2-1, with D possibly being TRBD1 or TRBD2 (7 bases each). The V and J ends lost 7 bases and 7 bases respectively, with 20 bases between them. This CDR3 has 15 amino acids. The CDR3 spells CASILQGGARNEQFF. DNA for the CDR3: TGTGCCAGCATCCTCCAGGGGGGGGCGAGGAATGAGCAGTTCTTC.

CDR3 coding DNA: TGTGCCAGCAGCAGGAGGACTAGCGGGGGACTATACGAGCAGTACTTC. Translated: CASSRRTSGGLYEQYF. The rearrangement uses TRBV11-2 and TRBJ2-7; 13 nucleotides align to TRBD2. CDR1 and CDR2 (germline): SGHAT, FQNNGV. The CDR3 consists of 16 residues. Trimming removed 5 bases from V and 4 bases from J; junction bases left unmatched: 8.

The genes are TRBV28 and TRBJ1-6, with 12 bases that match TRBD1. In germline, CDR1 is MDHEN, CDR2 SYDVKM. This CDR3 region has 17 residues. After removal of 7 bases from V and 7 bases from J, the junction contained 11 bases not matched to a gene. The CDR3 DNA follows: TGTGCCAGCAATACGGGACAGGGGGCAAGGAGAAATTCACCCCTCCACTTT. Translation gives CASNTGQGARRNSPLHF.

This chain links TRBV2 with TRBJ2-5; TRBD1 is a possible D gene (6 bases). CDR3 length equals 14 residues. Looked up from germline, CDR1 is SNHLY and CDR2 is FYNNEI. Trimming removed 6 bases from V and 4 bases from J, with 15 bases in between. The CDR3 coding sequence is TGTGCCAGCAGGTCCATTCTAGGGGGAGAGACCCAGTACTTC. This gives the protein CASRSILGGETQYF. The full variable domain, in which reference TRBV2 and TRBJ2-5 provide the parts outside the CDR3, is EPEVTQTPSHQVTQMGQEVILRCVPISNHLYFYWYRQILGQKVEFLVSFYNNEISEKSEIFDDQFSVERPDGSNFTLKIRSTKLEDSAMYFCASRSILGGETQYFGPGTRLLVL.

In its sample, this clonotype was seen many times. Here the CDR3 reads CASMRFSYEQYF. DNA for the CDR3: TGTGCCAGCATGAGGTTTTCCTACGAGCAGTACTTC. V is TRBV28 and J is TRBJ2-7; no reliable D call. Germline V gene lookup returns CDR1 MDHEN and CDR2 SYDVKM. V lost 7 bases and J 1 base, leaving 8 bases between the germline ends. CDR3 size: 12 residues.

This clonotype was counted between two and nine times. The chain couples TRBV7-9 to TRBJ2-5; D ambiguous. This CDR3 has 16 amino acids. V gave up 5 bases and J gave up 0 bases, with 16 bases separating them. Germline V gives CDR1 SEHNR, CDR2 FQNEAQ (reference sequence). DNA of the CDR3: TGTGCCAGCAGCCCCCCCTGGGCGCGGAACCAAGAGACCCAGTACTTC. It yields the protein CASSPPWARNQETQYF. The variable domain in full, with the rest retrieved from reference TRBV7-9 and TRBJ2-5, is DTGVSQNPRHKITKRGQNVTFRCDPISEHNRLYWYRQTLGQGPEFLTYFQNEAQLEKSRLLSDRFSAERPKGSFSTLEIQRTEQGDSAMYLCASSPPWARNQETQYFGPGTRLLVL.

This clonotype was recorded a few times. Given a much more abundant clone one base away, this may be a read error. V usage is TRBV5-1 and J usage is TRBJ2-2; perhaps TRBD1 as D (6 bases). The CDR3 loop spans 13 amino acids. Germline V gives CDR1 SGHRS, CDR2 YFSETQ. V dropped 0 bases and J dropped 7 bases, with 7 bases sitting between them. The CDR3 nucleotides are TGCGCCAGCAGCTTGGAGGGGGTCGGGGAGCTGTTTTTT. As protein: CASSLEGVGELFF.

Regarding this clonotype: A much larger clone lies one base from this, so it may be a read error. V and J are TRBV7-2 and TRBJ2-5; TRBD2 is a possible D gene (5 bases). The CDR3 spans 14 residues. V was shortened by 2 bases and J by 9 bases, with 16 bases between the two germline ends. Germline V lookup: CDR1 SGHTA, CDR2 FQGNSA. The CDR3, as DNA: TGTGCCAGCAGCTTAATTGGATCCACGGAGGCCCAGTACTTC. Translating gives CASSLIGSTEAQYF.

This clonotype was seen only a few times. The V and J genes are TRBV7-9 and TRBJ1-2, with D uncertain. The CDR3 sequence is 13 residues long. Between the trimmed V and J ends, which lost 5 bases and 3 bases, there was a span of 10 bases. Germline V gene sequence: CDR1 SEHNR, CDR2 FQNEAQ (reference sequence). CDR3 sequence reads: CASSPQEDYGYTF. The CDR3 nucleotides read TGTGCCAGCAGCCCTCAGGAGGACTATGGCTACACCTTC. Combining the CDR3 with reference TRBV7-9 and TRBJ1-2 gives the whole variable domain DTGVSQNPRHKITKRGQNVTFRCDPISEHNRLYWYRQTLGQGPEFLTYFQNEAQLEKSRLLSDRFSAERPKGSFSTLEIQRTEQGDSAMYLCASSPQEDYGYTFGSGTRLTVV.

This clonotype has ten or more counts. The rearrangement links TRBV15 to TRBJ1-1, with D hard to call. Germline CDR1 and CDR2: LNHNV and YYDKDF (reference sequence). V was pared by 0 bases and J by 0 bases, with 5 bases between. CDR3 length: 14 residues. The CDR3 region is CATSRDQLNTEAFF. CDR3 nucleotide sequence: TGTGCCACCAGCAGAGATCAGTTGAACACTGAAGCTTTCTTT.

This clonotype has ten or more counts. V and J are TRBV12-3 or TRBV12-4 and TRBJ2-1; 14 positions agree with TRBD2. Trimming removed 5 bases from V and 13 bases from J; junction bases left unmatched: 10. The CDR3 loop spans 15 amino acids. The CDR3 region is CASSVTSGRAQQQFF. CDR3 bases: TGTGCCAGCAGTGTGACTAGCGGGAGGGCCCAACAACAGTTCTTC.

This clonotype was counted at least ten times. This chain joins TRBV6-5 and TRBJ2-1; 10 bases agree with TRBD1. Germline-derived CDR1 and CDR2 are MNHEY and SVGAGI. The CDR3 is 15 amino acids. V was clipped by 1 base and J by 10 bases; unmatched bases: 7. CDR3: CASSYWDRGTMEQFF. The CDR3 bases are TGTGCCAGCAGTTACTGGGACAGGGGTACAATGGAGCAGTTCTTC.

A note on this clonotype: A much larger clone is a single base away; this may be a read error. The gene calls are TRBV4-1 and TRBJ2-7, with 8 bases lining up with TRBD2. Germline CDR1 MGHRA, CDR2 YSYEKL. Germline trimming cut 4 bases from V and 3 bases from J; bases unmatched to any gene: 11. CDR3 size: 16 residues. The CDR3 nucleotides are TGCGCCAGCAGCCGAGCCCGAACGGGAGGGATCTACGAGCAGTACTTC. Translation gives CASSRARTGGIYEQYF.

This clonotype was counted many times. This chain connects TRBV2 to TRBJ2-3; TRBD2 matches at 7 bases. This CDR3 comprises 14 residues. The germline V gene encodes CDR1 SNHLY and CDR2 FYNNEI. Losses at the gene ends were 7 bases for V and 4 bases for J; bases not matched to a gene: 8. The DNA for the CDR3 is TGTGCCAGCAAAGCCAGCGGGACCTCAGATACGCAGTATTTT. Translating gives CASKASGTSDTQYF.

This clonotype came up many times. V and J are TRBV3-1 and TRBJ1-3; the D is unclear. Trimming removed 5 bases at V and 0 bases at J, with 11 bases between. Germline CDR1 and CDR2: LGHDT and YNNKEL (reference sequence). CDR3 size: 15 residues. This chain's CDR3 is CASSGDGSSGNTIYF. For the CDR3, the DNA is TGTGCCAGCAGCGGGGATGGTAGCTCTGGAAACACCATATATTTT.

This clonotype was detected many times. The chain has TRBV2 and TRBJ1-2; D remains ambiguous. The germline V gene has CDR1 SNHLY and CDR2 FYNNEI. The V end was cut by 5 bases, the J end by 2 bases, with 18 bases between. The CDR3 is made up of 16 amino acids. CDR3 in amino acids: CASSFIRDPGNYGYTF. The CDR3 region has the DNA TGTGCCAGCAGTTTCATTAGGGATCCGGGAAACTATGGCTACACCTTC.

This clonotype was seen ten or more times. This chain joins TRBV10-3 and TRBJ1-2, with TRBD1 as a possible D gene (6 bases). The CDR3 has 15 residues. The germline V gene has CDR1 ENHRY and CDR2 SYGVKD. Trimming stripped 0 bases from V and 8 bases from J, with 16 bases between. CDR3 sequence: CAISESTVQGGGYTF. Written as DNA, the CDR3 is TGTGCCATCAGTGAGTCGACGGTACAGGGCGGCGGCTACACCTTC.

This clonotype was picked up a small number of times. The chain couples TRBV19 to TRBJ2-7, with D tentatively TRBD2 (5 bases). Germline loops: CDR1 LNHDA, CDR2 SQIVND (reference sequence). This CDR3 is 15 amino acids long. Deletions cut 5 bases from V and 1 base from J, with 15 bases between. The CDR3 protein is CASSRETIGSYEQYF. The CDR3 coding sequence is TGTGCCAGTAGTCGGGAAACGATTGGGTCCTACGAGCAGTACTTC.

This clonotype has ten or more counts. This rearrangement joins TRBV2 to TRBJ2-4, with D uncertain. This CDR3 is built from 15 residues. Germline lookup yields CDR1 SNHLY and CDR2 FYNNEI. V lost 4 bases and J lost 2, with 12 bases in between. The CDR3 region has the DNA TGTGCCAGCAGTGCAGTAGGAGCGTCCAAAAACATTCAGTACTTC. Its translation: CASSAVGASKNIQYF.

With respect to this clonotype: A much larger clone differs by one base, so this may be a read error. The chain is built from TRBV7-2 and TRBJ2-7; D possibly corresponds to TRBD1 (5 bases). Germline CDR1 SGHTA, CDR2 FQGNSA. The CDR3 has 15 residues. The V end lost 7 bases, the J end lost 6 bases, and 22 bases lay between the germline ends. The CDR3 DNA follows: TGTGCCAGCAACCCCCAGGGCCGATCCGGCCTCGAGCAGTACTTC. Its protein is CASNPQGRSGLEQYF.

This clonotype was counted ten times or more. The chain is built from TRBV5-1 and TRBJ2-3; D gene unclear. CDR1 SGHRS and CDR2 YFSETQ come from the germline V gene. This CDR3 comprises 12 residues. Trimming removed 6 bases at V and 0 bases at J, with 5 bases between. CDR3 in amino acids: CASKTSTDTQYF. The CDR3 coding sequence is TGCGCCAGCAAGACTAGCACAGATACGCAGTATTTT.

This clonotype appeared many times. The chain carries TRBV20-1 and TRBJ2-1, with TRBD2 identical over 8 bases. V trimming: 4 bases; J trimming: 3 bases; junction bases outside the gene matches: 2. Germline V gives CDR1 DFQATT, CDR2 SNEGSKA (reference sequence). The length of the CDR3 is 13 residues. In nucleotides, the CDR3 is TGCAGTGCTACTGCGGGGGGCTACAATGAGCAGTTCTTC. Protein sequence: CSATAGGYNEQFF.

This clonotype came up many times. J is TRBJ2-1 and V is TRBV27, with D tentatively TRBD2 (5 bases). Trimming stripped 0 bases from V and 2 bases from J, with 11 bases between. Germline values: CDR1 MNHEY, CDR2 SMNVEV (reference sequence). This CDR3 has 16 residues. DNA of the CDR3: TGTGCCAGCAGTTTATCTGCCAGCGGAGCCTACAATGAGCAGTTCTTC. This gives the protein CASSLSASGAYNEQFF.

There are many counts of this clonotype. The gene calls are TRBV5-1 and TRBJ2-7; 8 nucleotides line up with TRBD1. V shed 0 bases, J shed 4 bases, and the junction held 9 bases outside the gene matches. Germline V gene lookup returns CDR1 SGHRS and CDR2 YFSETQ. CDR3 length: 16 amino acids. DNA of the CDR3: TGCGCCAGCAGCTTGGTGGCAGGACAGGGTATTTACGAGCAGTACTTC. It specifies CASSLVAGQGIYEQYF.

This clonotype was seen at least ten times. The chain uses TRBV18 and TRBJ2-2; 8 positions match TRBD1. The J segment lost 3 bases and the V segment lost 1 base, leaving 1 base of the junction unmatched. Germline CDR1 and CDR2: KGHSH and LQKENI. The CDR3 runs to 15 residues. The CDR3 sequence is CASSPQQGDTGELFF. CDR3 sequence (DNA): TGTGCCAGCTCACCACAACAGGGGGACACCGGGGAGCTGTTTTTT.

Ten or more counts support this clonotype. The chain couples TRBV29-1 to TRBJ2-1; 13 bases are a match to TRBD2. Per germline, CDR1 SQVTM and CDR2 ANQGSEA. The V gene end was trimmed by 5 bases and the J gene end by 7 bases; junction bases not matched to a gene: 5. CDR3 length: 14 amino acids. The CDR3 here is CSVLGTSGINEQFF. In nucleotides, the CDR3 is TGCAGCGTTTTAGGGACTAGCGGGATAAATGAGCAGTTCTTC.

This sequence joins TRBV12-5 and TRBJ1-1, with D unresolved. The CDR3 loop spans 13 amino acids. CDR1 is LGHNT, CDR2 FRNRAP, per germline. Trimming stripped 1 base from V and 4 bases from J, with 7 bases between. This CDR3 reads CASGLEPGTEAFF. Written as DNA, the CDR3 is TGTGCTAGTGGTTTGGAGCCTGGCACTGAAGCTTTCTTT.

The chain combines TRBV12-3 or TRBV12-4 with TRBJ1-1; 9 bases match TRBD1. The CDR3 is made up of 15 amino acids. Unmatched junction bases numbered 8, after V lost 5 bases and J lost 4 bases. The CDR3 sequence: CASSATGGRGTEAFF. CDR3 DNA: TGTGCCAGCAGTGCCACAGGGGGCCGGGGCACTGAAGCTTTCTTT.

In this sample, this clonotype turned up a few times. The V gene is TRBV29-1, the J gene TRBJ2-5, with D possibly matching TRBD2 (7 bases). The CDR3 runs 13 residues. The V end lost 7 bases, the J end lost 5 bases, and 17 bases lay between the germline ends. Looked up from germline, CDR1 is SQVTM and CDR2 is ANQGSEA. The CDR3 DNA reads as TGCAGCGCTTCTCGGGGGGCGGCGGAGACCCAGTACTTC. Translated: CSASRGAAETQYF.

The rearrangement links TRBV28 to TRBJ2-6; D tentatively reads TRBD1 or TRBD2 (5 bases each). The CDR3 loop spans 16 amino acids. With 5 bases removed from V and 0 bases from J, the gap between germline ends came to 11 bases. Germline V CDR1 and CDR2: MDHEN, SYDVKM. The DNA of the CDR3 is TGTGCCAGCAGTCCACCGAGGGGCTCTGGGGCCAACGTCCTGACTTTC. Translating it yields CASSPPRGSGANVLTF. Based on the CDR3 plus reference TRBV28 and TRBJ2-6, the full variable domain is DVKVTQSSRYLVKRTGEKVFLECVQDMDHENMFWYRQDPGLGLRLIYFSYDVKMKEKGDIPEGYSVSREKKERFSLILESASTNQTSMYLCASSPPRGSGANVLTFGAGSRLTVL.